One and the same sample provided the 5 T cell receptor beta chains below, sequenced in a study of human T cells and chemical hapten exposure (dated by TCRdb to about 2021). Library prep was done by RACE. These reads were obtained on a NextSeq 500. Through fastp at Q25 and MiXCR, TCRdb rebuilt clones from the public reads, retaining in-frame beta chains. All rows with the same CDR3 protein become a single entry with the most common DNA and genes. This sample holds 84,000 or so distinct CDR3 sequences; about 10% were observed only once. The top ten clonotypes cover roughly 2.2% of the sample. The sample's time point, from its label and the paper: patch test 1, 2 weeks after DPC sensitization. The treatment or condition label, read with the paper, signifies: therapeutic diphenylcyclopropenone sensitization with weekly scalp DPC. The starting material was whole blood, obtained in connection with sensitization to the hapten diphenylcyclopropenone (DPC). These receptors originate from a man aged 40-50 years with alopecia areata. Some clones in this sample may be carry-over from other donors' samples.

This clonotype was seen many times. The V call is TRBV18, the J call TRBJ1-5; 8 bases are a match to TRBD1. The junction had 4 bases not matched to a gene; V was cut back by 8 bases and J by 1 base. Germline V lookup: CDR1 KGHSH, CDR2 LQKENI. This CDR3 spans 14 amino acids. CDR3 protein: CASVDRESNQPQHF. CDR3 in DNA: TGTGCCAGCGTGGACAGGGAAAGCAATCAGCCCCAGCATTTT.

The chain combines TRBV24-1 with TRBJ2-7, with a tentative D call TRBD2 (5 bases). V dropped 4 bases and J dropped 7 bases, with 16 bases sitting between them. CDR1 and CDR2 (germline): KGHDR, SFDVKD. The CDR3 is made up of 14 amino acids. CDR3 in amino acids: CATSDPPLGGEQYV. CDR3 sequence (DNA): TGTGCCACCAGTGACCCCCCGTTGGGCGGGGAGCAGTACGTC.

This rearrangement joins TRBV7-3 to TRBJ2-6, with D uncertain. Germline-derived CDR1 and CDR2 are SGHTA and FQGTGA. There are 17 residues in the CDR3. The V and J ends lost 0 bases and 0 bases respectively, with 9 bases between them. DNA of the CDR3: TGTGCCAGCAGCTTAACCGGCACTTTCTCTGGGGCCAACGTCCTGACTTTC. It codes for CASSLTGTFSGANVLTF.

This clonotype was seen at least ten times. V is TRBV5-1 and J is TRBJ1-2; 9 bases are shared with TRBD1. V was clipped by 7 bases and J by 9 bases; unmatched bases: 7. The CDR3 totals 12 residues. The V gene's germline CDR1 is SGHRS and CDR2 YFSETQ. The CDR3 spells CASHEQGASYTF. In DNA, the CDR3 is TGCGCCAGCCATGAACAGGGGGCGAGCTACACCTTC. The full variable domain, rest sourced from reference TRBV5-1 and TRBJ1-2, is KAGVTQTPRYLIKTRGQQVTLSCSPISGHRSVSWYQQTPGQGLQFLFEYFSETQRNKGNFPGRFSGRQFSNSRSEMNVSTLELGDSALYLCASHEQGASYTFGSGTRLTVV.

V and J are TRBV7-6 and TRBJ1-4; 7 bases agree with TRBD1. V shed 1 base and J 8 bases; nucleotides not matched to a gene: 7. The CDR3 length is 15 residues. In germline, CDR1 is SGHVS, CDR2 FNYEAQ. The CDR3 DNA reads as TGTGCCAGCAGCTTAGGACAGGGCCGAGGGGAAAAACTGTTTTTT. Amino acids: CASSLGQGRGEKLFF.